This TCR beta chain was sequenced in a study of regulatory T cells in long-lasting Graves disease. iRepertoire HTBI primers and Arm-PCR of CDR3 regions built TCR beta libraries. TCRdb re-called the multiplex PCR reads with MiXCR, one entry per CDR3 protein. The profile shows approximately 350,000 distinct CDR3 sequences, around 16% of them singletons. The trim removed 5 bases at V and 0 bases at J, leaving 14 bases unmatched. Germline V lookup: CDR1 MNHEY, CDR2 SMNVEV (reference sequence). The CDR3 has 18 residues. The time point is: newly diagnosed GD, antithyroid drugs for less than 3 months. From RNA extracted from PBMCs, the TCR library was made. These data were likewise used in another study, on T cells in Graves' hyperthyroidism and ophthalmopathy.

Sequenced here: peripheral blood mononuclear cells (PBMCs), sampled at new diagnosis, from a patient treated with antithyroid drugs. The chain uses TRBV27 and TRBJ2-3, with 7 nucleotides matching TRBD1. The clonotype was recovered from a woman aged 18-29 years with Graves disease. In DNA form, the CDR3 reads TGTGCCAGCAGTCCCAAGGACAGGATTACTCCTAGCACAGATACGCAGTATTTT. This sequence encodes CASSPKDRITPSTDTQYF.